These T cell receptor beta chains were read from a single sample in a study of human T cells and chemical hapten exposure. Each CDR3 protein is one row after TCRdb ran MiXCR on the RACE reads. The data contain 95,000 to 100,000 distinct CDR3 sequences, 9.5% to 15% of them singletons. The material was whole blood, obtained in connection with sensitization to the hapten diphenylcyclopropenone (DPC). These TCRs come from a woman between 40 and 50 years old with alopecia areata. Some clones in this sample may be carry-over from other donors' samples. The CDR3 runs from the conserved cysteine through the conserved F or W. A D gene is named only where the DNA matches it firmly. Expanded clones get a size class; other rows say once, few or many, or leave the size out.

j_call v_call d_call clone_size cdr3_aa cdr3_nt
TRBJ2-6 TRBV6-2/TRBV6-3 . many CASSPSPGANVLTF TGTGCCAGCAGTCCGTCCCCTGGGGCCAACGTCCTGACTTTC
TRBJ2-4 TRBV7-2 . . CASSLEGQGNIQYF TGTGCCAGCAGCTTAGAGGGGCAGGGAAACATTCAGTACTTC
TRBJ2-6 TRBV20-1 TRBD2 . CSARTGTSGSGANVLTF TGCAGTGCTAGAACCGGGACTAGCGGCTCTGGGGCCAACGTCCTGACTTTC
TRBJ2-1 TRBV6-5 TRBD2 many CASSNSGEAGVQGEQFF TGTGCCAGCAGCAACTCAGGGGAAGCGGGAGTTCAGGGTGAGCAGTTCTTC
TRBJ2-7 TRBV4-3 TRBD2 . CASSPGTSGVLYF TGCGCCAGCAGTCCCGGGACTAGCGGGGTATTGTACTTC
TRBJ2-7 TRBV11-2 . few CASSLTGISSYEQYF TGTGCCAGCAGCTTGACAGGAATTAGCTCCTACGAGCAGTACTTC
TRBJ2-7 TRBV12-3/TRBV12-4 . many CASSSSRLWESGRSYEQYF TGTGCCAGCAGTTCCAGTCGACTCTGGGAGTCCGGGCGTTCCTACGAGCAGTACTTC
TRBJ2-5 TRBV7-6 TRBD2 . CASSEGFQREGQRRTQYF TGTGCCAGCAGCGAGGGCTTCCAGCGGGAGGGCCAACGGAGGACCCAGTACTTC
TRBJ2-3 TRBV5-1 . . CASSSGGQRDTQYF TGCGCCAGCAGCTCTGGGGGGCAACGTGATACGCAGTATTTT
TRBJ2-3 TRBV6-5 . many CASKIGESTDTQYF TGTGCCAGCAAAATTGGAGAGAGCACAGATACGCAGTATTTT
TRBJ2-1 TRBV5-1 TRBD1 once CASSHEGQGYNEQFF TGCGCCAGCAGCCACGAGGGACAGGGGTACAATGAGCAGTTCTTC
TRBJ2-7 TRBV5-5 TRBD1 few CASSLAPRQGQGAYEQYF TGTGCCAGCAGCTTGGCCCCCCGGCAAGGACAGGGGGCCTACGAGCAGTACTTC
TRBJ1-6 TRBV28 . few CASTYLDSPLHF TGTGCCAGCACCTATCTGGATTCACCCCTCCACTTT
TRBJ1-3 TRBV4-3 TRBD1 few CASSPDGTALLFSGNTIYF TGCGCCAGCAGCCCAGATGGGACAGCGCTCCTATTCTCTGGAAACACCATATATTTT
TRBJ1-2 TRBV6-1 . . CASSVDSSYGYTF TGTGCCAGCAGCGTGGACAGCTCCTATGGCTACACCTTC